The 12 T cell receptor beta chains in this list originate from one sample, sequenced in a study of cytomegalovirus exposure and HLA in healthy donors. The PCR used 60 Vbeta and 13 Jbeta primers. Sequencing was performed with immunoSEQ multiplex PCR; in TCRdb, only in-frame clones are kept and a portion is missing. The sample contains 76,000 or so clones, just under 80% of which appear only once. Sample: PBMCs. The receptors stem from a woman between 40 and 55 years old in good health and CMV-seropositive.

This chain joins TRBV7-2 and TRBJ1-2, with 8 bases that match TRBD1. CDR3 length: 15 amino acids. CDR1 and CDR2 from the germline V gene are SGHTA and FQGNSA. V trimming: 3 bases; J trimming: 8 bases; junction bases outside the gene matches: 11. CDR3 sequence (DNA): TGTGCCAGCAGCTTCTTTGGGACAGGCAGGGAAGGCTACACCTTC. Protein sequence: CASSFFGTGREGYTF. The complete variable domain, with remaining parts taken from reference TRBV7-2 and TRBJ1-2, reads GAGVSQSPSNKVTEKGKDVELRCDPISGHTALYWYRQSLGQGLEFLIYFQGNSAPDKSGLPSDRFSAERTGGSVSTLTIQRTQQEDSAVYLCASSFFGTGREGYTFGSGTRLTVV.

This chain links TRBV9 with TRBJ2-5; 7 bases map to TRBD1. Germline V lookup: CDR1 SGDLS, CDR2 YYNGEE. V trimming: 3 bases; J trimming: 5 bases; junction bases outside the gene matches: 10. The CDR3 has 15 amino acids. The CDR3 nucleotides read TGTGCCAGCAGCGGAGAAAGAGGGGGCTGGGAGACCCAGTACTTC. Residues: CASSGERGGWETQYF.

Notes on this clone: A read error may produce the germline difference seen at one junction end. The V call is TRBV19, the J call TRBJ1-5, with a possible D match to TRBD1 (5 bases). The CDR3 has 13 residues. Germline V gene sequence: CDR1 LNHDA, CDR2 SQIVND (reference sequence). CDR3 coding DNA: TGTGCCGGTAGTATAGCCAGGGTTCAGCCCCAGCATTTT. Protein: CAGSIARVQPQHF.

CDR3: CASSSQGVEAFF. In DNA form, the CDR3 reads TGCGCCAGCAGCAGCCAGGGGGTCGAAGCTTTCTTT. The J gene is TRBJ1-1, the V gene TRBV5-1; 7 bases agree with TRBD1. Trimming removed 4 bases from V and 8 bases from J; junction bases left unmatched: 5. Per the germline V gene, CDR1 is SGHRS and CDR2 is YFSETQ. This CDR3 is built from 12 residues.

The chain combines TRBV7-9 with TRBJ2-3; no clear D. The CDR3 loop spans 17 amino acids. Per germline, CDR1 SEHNR and CDR2 FQNEAQ (reference sequence). Trimming stripped 3 bases from V and 1 base from J, with 17 bases between. Written as DNA, the CDR3 is TGTGCCAGCAGCTTCTTCGCCAGGCAGGATGGCACAGATACGCAGTATTTT. It codes for CASSFFARQDGTDTQYF.

This rearrangement joins TRBV6-5 to TRBJ1-2, with 7 bases aligning to TRBD1. The length of the CDR3 is 13 residues. Germline assignment: CDR1 MNHEY and CDR2 SVGAGI. The trim removed 2 bases at V and 7 bases at J, leaving 4 bases unmatched. In nucleotides, the CDR3 is TGTGCCAGCAGTTACGACAGGGCCTTTGGCTACACCTTC. Amino acid sequence: CASSYDRAFGYTF.

This clone was picked up a small number of times. The chain carries TRBV7-2 and TRBJ2-2, with D unclear. The CDR3 runs 13 residues. Trimming took off 0 bases at V and 5 bases at J, with 4 bases between the two ends. Germline-derived CDR1 and CDR2 are SGHTA and FQGNSA. The CDR3 spells CASSLARTGELFF. In DNA form, the CDR3 reads TGTGCCAGCAGCTTAGCGAGAACCGGGGAGCTGTTTTTT.

The chain combines TRBV30 with TRBJ2-3, with a weak D call TRBD1 (6 bases). The V end was cut by 2 bases, the J end by 3 bases, with 9 bases between. Germline values: CDR1 GTSNPN, CDR2 SVGIG (reference sequence). The CDR3 contains 13 residues. CDR3 in DNA: TGTGCCTGGAGTTTCACAGGGACAGATACGCAGTATTTT. Its protein product is CAWSFTGTDTQYF.

The chain couples TRBV11-2 to TRBJ2-5, with 13 bases fitting TRBD2. The trim removed 6 bases at V and 5 bases at J, leaving 6 bases unmatched. Per germline, CDR1 SGHAT and CDR2 FQNNGV. The CDR3 extends over 15 amino acids. The CDR3 sequence is CASRLAGGPGETQYF. CDR3 nucleotides: TGTGCCAGCAGACTAGCGGGGGGGCCCGGGGAGACCCAGTACTTC.

The rearrangement joins TRBV7-3 to TRBJ1-1; D might be TRBD1 (6 bases). The CDR3 consists of 13 residues. Germline V lookup: CDR1 SGHTA, CDR2 FQGTGA. V was shortened by 5 bases and J by 7 bases, with 14 bases between the two germline ends. The CDR3 DNA sequence: TGTGCCAGCAGCCCCACAGGGCCTGTTGAAGCTTTCTTT. Protein sequence: CASSPTGPVEAFF.

The chain is built from TRBV7-6 and TRBJ1-5; 7 bases map to TRBD1. Germline V gives CDR1 SGHVS, CDR2 FNYEAQ. CDR3 size: 15 residues. The junction had 10 bases not matched to a gene; V was cut back by 5 bases and J by 6 bases. CDR3 sequence (DNA): TGTGCCAGCAGCCAGAGCGCAGGGGGAAGTCAGCCCCAGCATTTT. As protein: CASSQSAGGSQPQHF.

The chain combines TRBV19 with TRBJ2-2; TRBD1 might be the D (5 bases). Trimming stripped 3 bases from V and 5 bases from J, with 10 bases between. Germline CDR1 is LNHDA and CDR2 is SQIVND (reference sequence). The CDR3 contains 14 residues. DNA of the CDR3: TGTGCCAGTAGTATCGCAGGGCGGACCGGGGAGCTGTTTTTT. Protein: CASSIAGRTGELFF.